This section outlines one T cell receptor beta chain sequence together with its context. No antigen is known for it. Using its own MiXCR run on the reads, TCRdb lists one record per CDR3 protein. The table lists some 500,000 distinct CDR3 sequences, around 40% of them singletons. These data originate in a study of T cell repertoires in cytomegalovirus infection. As for the study in general: As its CMV epitopes, the study selected recently identified HLA-C-restricted and well-studied HLA-B-restricted targets.

Study findings and constraints: Across the ex vivo response, the dominant clonotypes were HLA-C-restricted CMV-specific TCR beta clonotypes.

Germline lookup yields CDR1 KGHDR and CDR2 SFDVKD. The CDR3 is made up of 14 amino acids. V shed 0 bases and J shed 12 bases, with 14 bases lying between them. Sequencing used cultured PBMCs, obtained from culture after CMV antigen stimulation. The J gene is TRBJ2-1, the V gene TRBV24-1; tentative D call: TRBD1 (6 bases). This clonotype originated in a human donor in good health (CMV status not recorded). Some clones in this sample may be carry-over from other donors' samples. As DNA, the CDR3 is TGTGCCACCAGTGATTTGGGACAGACCCTTGGGCAGTTCTTC. It encodes CATSDLGQTLGQFF.